This is a list of T cell receptor beta chains from one sample in a study of cytotoxic CD8 clonotypes in ibrutinib-treated CLL. TCRdb's copy holds only in-frame clones and misses some; the assay was immunoSEQ multiplex PCR. The sample lists about 140,000 clones; approximately 77% were seen once. The sequencing used PBMCs, collected after 12 months of ibrutinib treatment. The receptors were sampled from a human donor with chronic lymphocytic leukemia. CDR3s include the opening cysteine and the closing phenylalanine or tryptophan. The D gene is left open where the match is weak. Clone size, where shown, is once, few, many, or a class for clones that have expanded.

size	D	V	J	CDR3	DNA
-	-	TRBV11-2	TRBJ2-7	CASSFSGSYEQYF	TGTGCCAGCAGCTTTAGTGGGTCCTACGAGCAGTACTTC
-	-	TRBV5-8	TRBJ2-3	CASSLSTRGGDTQYF	TGTGCCAGCAGCTTGAGTACAAGGGGCGGAGATACGCAGTATTTT
once	TRBD2	TRBV9	TRBJ2-7	CASSVASRELYEQYF	TGTGCCAGCAGCGTAGCGTCGCGGGAGCTCTACGAGCAGTACTTC
once	-	TRBV10-3	TRBJ2-7	CASRGDKTYEQYF	TGTGCCTCCCGTGGGGACAAGACCTACGAGCAGTACTTC
once	TRBD2	TRBV27	TRBJ2-7	CASSPSGGPSYEQYF	TGTGCCAGCAGTCCTAGCGGGGGGCCCTCCTACGAGCAGTACTTC
few	-	TRBV6-5	TRBJ2-3	CASSRASGTDTQYF	TGTGCCAGCTCCCGGGCTTCTGGGACAGATACGCAGTATTTT
once	-	TRBV28	TRBJ1-3	CASSPPGASGNTIYF	TGTGCCAGCAGTCCCCCCGGGGCCTCTGGAAACACCATATATTTT
-	-	TRBV6-5	TRBJ2-7	CASSYSKRGYEQYF	TGTGCCAGCAGTTACTCGAAGAGGGGTTACGAGCAGTACTTC
once	-	TRBV27	TRBJ1-1	CASRIQGIGTEAFF	TGTGCCAGCAGAATCCAGGGGATCGGGACTGAAGCTTTCTTT
many	-	TRBV6-5	TRBJ1-2	CASSYSRFSGQAQNTF	TGTGCCAGCAGTTATAGTCGTTTCTCTGGGCAGGCTCAGAACACCTTC
-	TRBD2	TRBV10-3	TRBJ2-3	CAISGPRLAGGREDTQYF	TGTGCCATCAGTGGTCCCCGACTAGCGGGGGGGCGAGAAGATACGCAGTATTTT
-	TRBD2	TRBV28	TRBJ2-7	CASSLPFWAGVYEQYF	TGTGCCAGCAGTTTACCCTTTTGGGCGGGGGTTTACGAGCAGTACTTC
-	-	TRBV5-1	TRBJ2-1	CASSLGTENEQFF	TGCGCCAGCAGCTTGGGGACAGAAAATGAGCAGTTCTTC
few	-	TRBV7-2	TRBJ1-2	CASSLVRGYGYTF	TGTGCCAGCAGCTTGGTCAGGGGCTATGGCTACACCTTC
-	-	TRBV7-2	TRBJ1-6	CASSPERSPLHF	TGTGCCAGCAGCCCTGAACGGTCACCCCTCCACTTT
-	TRBD1	TRBV28	TRBJ2-7	CASRGDRGRYYEQYF	TGTGCCAGCAGGGGAGACAGGGGAAGATACTACGAGCAGTACTTC
-	TRBD1	TRBV18	TRBJ1-4	CASSPRTGDLNEKLFF	TGTGCCAGCTCACCGCGGACAGGAGACCTCAATGAAAAACTGTTTTTT
-	-	TRBV6-5	TRBJ2-7	CASSDWGARYEQYF	TGTGCCAGCAGTGATTGGGGGGCTCGGTACGAGCAGTACTTC
once	-	TRBV7-9	TRBJ2-5	CASSQMGRGGSEETQYF	TGTGCCAGCAGCCAGATGGGCAGGGGTGGCTCGGAAGAGACCCAGTACTTC
-	TRBD1	TRBV4-1	TRBJ1-1	CASSQDRDRQGIMNTEAFF	TGCGCCAGCAGCCAAGATCGGGACCGACAGGGCATAATGAACACTGAAGCTTTCTTT
-	-	TRBV19	TRBJ2-7	CASSPQGTNYEQYF	TGTGCCAGTAGTCCTCAGGGAACGAACTACGAGCAGTACTTC
once	-	TRBV25-1	TRBJ2-1	CASRAEMHEQFF	TGTGCCAGCAGAGCTGAAATGCATGAGCAGTTCTTC
-	-	TRBV7-2	TRBJ1-1	CASRGQVRAEAFF	TGTGCCAGCAGGGGGCAAGTAAGGGCTGAAGCTTTCTTT
-	-	TRBV7-9	TRBJ1-2	CASSLVQTAYGYTF	TGTGCCAGCAGCTTAGTACAGACAGCATATGGCTACACCTTC
-	-	TRBV30	TRBJ2-7	CAWSVYRVYEQYF	TGTGCCTGGAGTGTATACAGGGTTTACGAGCAGTACTTC
-	TRBD1	TRBV28	TRBJ2-7	CASRDRGDYEQYF	TGTGCCAGTCGAGACAGGGGGGACTACGAGCAGTACTTC
-	-	TRBV28	TRBJ1-3	CASSLPAGASGNTIYF	TGTGCCAGCAGTTTGCCAGCAGGGGCCTCTGGAAACACCATATATTTT
few	-	TRBV18	TRBJ1-1	CASSPRTATNTEAFF	TGTGCCAGCTCACCAAGGACCGCTACGAACACTGAAGCTTTCTTT
-	-	TRBV7-9	TRBJ2-1	CASSLVSWGNEQFF	TGTGCCAGCAGCTTAGTGTCGTGGGGCAATGAGCAGTTCTTC
-	-	TRBV30	TRBJ2-1	CAWRDPYLGFRGLGEQFF	TGTGCCTGGAGGGACCCTTACCTCGGGTTCAGGGGCTTAGGTGAGCAGTTCTTC
-	TRBD2	TRBV7-3	TRBJ2-3	CASSLTSGRIPPDTQYF	TGTGCCAGCAGCTTAACAAGCGGGAGGATACCCCCAGATACGCAGTATTTT
-	TRBD1	TRBV15	TRBJ1-3	CATSSRTGPGSGNTIYF	TGTGCCACCAGCAGTAGGACAGGACCTGGCTCTGGAAACACCATATATTTT
-	-	TRBV18	TRBJ2-1	CASSPPIGFSSYNEQFF	TGTGCCAGCTCACCACCGATAGGCTTTAGCTCCTACAATGAGCAGTTCTTC
once	TRBD1	TRBV19	TRBJ1-2	CASSTDRGLVGYTF	TGTGCCAGTAGTACTGACAGGGGGTTGGTTGGCTACACCTTC
-	TRBD1	TRBV7-3	TRBJ1-2	CASSSGQGDGYTF	TGTGCCAGCAGCTCGGGACAGGGGGATGGCTACACCTTC
-	TRBD1	TRBV15	TRBJ2-7	CATSLDRGNYEQYF	TGTGCCACCAGCTTGGACAGGGGAAACTACGAGCAGTACTTC
-	TRBD1	TRBV10-3	TRBJ1-1	CAISESRGRNTEAFF	TGTGCCATCAGTGAGTCTAGGGGGCGCAATACTGAAGCTTTCTTT
-	-	TRBV7-9	TRBJ1-6	CASSLGQGSNSPLHF	TGTGCCAGCAGCTTAGGTCAGGGATCCAATTCACCCCTCCACTTT
-	-	TRBV21-1	TRBJ1-1	CASSCLETNTEAFF	TGTGCCAGCAGCTGCCTTGAGACGAACACTGAAGCTTTCTTT
-	-	TRBV7-6	TRBJ1-2	CASSAGTSIGYTF	TGTGCCAGCAGCGCCGGGACATCGATTGGCTACACCTTC
-	TRBD1	TRBV19	TRBJ2-7	CASSIVGTGNDEQYF	TGTGCCAGTAGTATAGTAGGGACAGGTAACGACGAGCAGTACTTC
-	TRBD1	TRBV7-3	TRBJ2-6	CASSVSRDRDPSSGANVLTF	TGTGCCAGCAGCGTATCCCGGGACAGGGATCCAAGCTCTGGGGCCAACGTCCTGACTTTC
few	-	TRBV4-1	TRBJ2-2	CASSRPTNTGELFF	TGCGCCAGCAGTCGCCCCACTAACACCGGGGAGCTGTTTTTT
-	TRBD1	TRBV28	TRBJ2-5	CASSLRTGRRSFQETQYF	TGTGCCAGCAGTTTAAGGACAGGCCGGAGAAGCTTCCAAGAGACCCAGTACTTC
-	TRBD2	TRBV12-5	TRBJ2-1	CASGLVAGGPGEQFF	TGTGCTAGTGGTTTGGTAGCGGGAGGGCCAGGTGAGCAGTTCTTC
-	TRBD2	TRBV5-1	TRBJ2-1	CASSLAGTSGRGLGNEQFF	TGCGCCAGCAGCTTGGCCGGGACTAGCGGGAGGGGTTTAGGGAATGAGCAGTTCTTC
once	-	TRBV7-9	TRBJ1-2	CASSPGTDRYGYTF	TGTGCCAGCAGCCCCGGGACCGACAGGTATGGCTACACCTTC
few	-	TRBV14	TRBJ2-5	CASRPWGSQETQYF	TGTGCCAGCAGACCGTGGGGGAGCCAAGAGACCCAGTACTTC
-	TRBD1	TRBV2	TRBJ1-1	CASNGQGYAEAFF	TGTGCCAGTAACGGACAGGGTTACGCTGAAGCTTTCTTT
-	TRBD1	TRBV7-3	TRBJ2-7	CASSRRDRAKGPSYEQYF	TGTGCCAGCAGCCGTCGGGACAGGGCGAAGGGCCCCTCCTACGAGCAGTACTTC
-	TRBD1	TRBV2	TRBJ2-7	CASSDPGQGYEQYF	TGTGCCAGCAGCGACCCGGGACAGGGCTACGAGCAGTACTTC
-	TRBD2	TRBV5-4	TRBJ2-7	CASTPSSGEVVEQYF	TGTGCCAGCACACCCAGTAGCGGGGAGGTTGTCGAGCAGTACTTC
once	-	TRBV6-1	TRBJ2-1	CASRQEPYNEQFF	TGTGCCAGCAGACAGGAACCCTACAATGAGCAGTTCTTC
-	-	TRBV6-5	TRBJ2-7	CASRRDFQSSYEQYF	TGTGCCAGCAGGAGGGACTTCCAGAGCTCCTACGAGCAGTACTTC